The 31 T cell receptor beta chains below all came from one sample that was sequenced in a study of blood T cell repertoires in COVID-19 (TCRdb year 2020). Library creation used the immunoSEQ multiplex PCR assay. What TCRdb holds here is the immuneACCESS table cut down to in-frame rearrangements. Part of the clones is not present; checked against another copy, under half of the missing clones reflect an unresolved V gene, and the others are unexplained. The sample table holds some 29,000 clones, of which about 88% were seen once. The ten largest clones capture about a tenth of the sample. Material: peripheral blood. The receptors shown here come from a human donor in a cohort sampled during active COVID-19.

The V and J genes are TRBV5-5 and TRBJ1-5; tentatively, D is TRBD1 (5 bases). The CDR3 length is 14 residues. From germline, CDR1 is SGHKS and CDR2 YYEKEE (reference sequence). Trimming took 4 bases from V and 6 from J, leaving 14 bases between them. DNA of the CDR3: TGTGCCAGCAGCCTCAGGGTTGATATTCAGCCCCAGCATTTT. Protein: CASSLRVDIQPQHF.

The chain links TRBV2 to TRBJ2-3; TRBD2 agrees at 8 bases. The CDR3 runs to 15 residues. V lost 5 bases to trimming and J lost 0 bases; unmatched junction nucleotides: 4. Germline V CDR1 and CDR2: SNHLY, FYNNEI. DNA for the CDR3: TGTGCCAGCAGTCGTACTAGCGGTAGCACAGATACGCAGTATTTT. This gives the protein CASSRTSGSTDTQYF.

The V and J genes are TRBV21-1 and TRBJ1-5; TRBD1 reflects the table's D call only, with no check against the DNA. TRBV21-1 is a recognized pseudogene. This CDR3 is 16 amino acids long. CDR3: CASSNCTGKRNQPQHF. For the CDR3, the DNA is TGTGCCAGCAGCAACTGTACAGGGAAGCGCAATCAGCCCCAGCATTTT.

The chain recombines TRBV4-3 with TRBJ2-1; no clear D. Germline CDR1 reads LGHNA; CDR2 reads YSLEER. The CDR3 totals 15 residues. Between the trimmed V and J ends, which lost 4 bases and 4 bases, there was a span of 14 bases. The CDR3 reads CASSPQLRRYNEQFF. DNA of the CDR3: TGCGCCAGCAGCCCACAACTAAGGAGATACAATGAGCAGTTCTTC.

This chain links TRBV7-8 with TRBJ2-1, with 8 positions matching TRBD2. The CDR3 spans 16 residues. V lost 2 bases, J lost 11 bases, and 14 bases stayed unmatched. Per the germline V gene, CDR1 is SGHVS and CDR2 is FQNEAQ. CDR3 sequence reads: CASSLRESGSGNKQFF. The CDR3 DNA is TGTGCCAGCAGCTTAAGGGAGTCGGGTAGCGGGAATAAGCAGTTCTTC. Looking up the rest from reference TRBV7-8 and TRBJ2-1 gives the full variable domain: GAGVSQSPRYKVAKRGQDVALRCDPISGHVSLFWYQQALGQGPEFLTYFQNEAQLDKSGLPSDRFFAERPEGSVSTLKIQRTQQEDSAVYLCASSLRESGSGNKQFFGPGTRLTVL.

The V gene is TRBV7-2, the J gene TRBJ1-2, with 9 bases fitting TRBD1. The CDR3 runs to 15 residues. The junction had 5 bases not matched to a gene; V was cut back by 4 bases and J by 2 bases. From germline, CDR1 is SGHTA and CDR2 FQGNSA. CDR3 loop: CASSYPGQGNYGYTF. The DNA for the CDR3 is TGTGCCAGCAGCTATCCCGGACAGGGGAACTATGGCTACACCTTC.

The V call is TRBV4-1, the J call TRBJ2-7; the D is unclear. The V gene lost 0 bases and the J gene lost 4 bases, with 13 bases spanning the gap. This CDR3 contains 15 residues. CDR1 is MGHRA and CDR2 is YSYEKL in the germline V gene. CDR3 protein: CASSQDGQNPYEQYF. The DNA for the CDR3 is TGCGCCAGCAGCCAAGATGGGCAGAACCCATACGAGCAGTACTTC.

The chain has TRBV9 and TRBJ1-1, with 10 bases lining up with TRBD1. The CDR3 runs 13 residues. V shed 0 bases, J shed 13 bases, and the junction held 6 bases outside the gene matches. Per the germline V gene, CDR1 is SGDLS and CDR2 is YYNGEE. The CDR3 is CASSVGDRGRGFF. The DNA of the CDR3 is TGTGCCAGCAGCGTAGGGGACAGGGGTCGGGGTTTCTTT.

The J gene is TRBJ2-5, the V gene TRBV4-3; perhaps TRBD1 as D (5 bases). Germline lookup yields CDR1 LGHNA and CDR2 YSLEER. There are 14 residues in the CDR3. The germline V and J ends were trimmed by 0 bases and 8 bases, with 13 bases remaining between them. The CDR3 region is CASSQDSAGKTQYF. CDR3 nucleotides: TGCGCCAGCAGCCAAGATTCGGCAGGGAAAACCCAGTACTTC.

The genes are TRBV13 and TRBJ2-1, with D possibly being TRBD1 (7 bases). The CDR3 runs 14 residues. V lost 1 base and J lost 6, with 10 bases in between. From germline, CDR1 is PRHDT and CDR2 FYEKMQ (reference sequence). The CDR3 protein is CASSLAGGSNEQFF. CDR3 DNA: TGTGCCAGCAGCTTAGCAGGGGGGTCCAATGAGCAGTTCTTC.

This sequence joins TRBV12-3 or TRBV12-4 and TRBJ2-5, with D hard to call. The V end lost 3 bases, the J end lost 5 bases, and 4 bases lay between the germline ends. CDR3 length: 11 residues. The CDR3 DNA reads as TGTGCCAGCAGTTTGGGCGAGACCCAGTACTTC. Its protein is CASSLGETQYF.

The chain employs TRBV7-3 and TRBJ1-2; 10 positions match TRBD1. CDR3 length: 18 residues. The germline V gene has CDR1 SGHTA and CDR2 FQGTGA. J gave up 6 bases and V 1 base, and 14 bases lay outside the gene matches. The CDR3 DNA reads TGTGCCAGCAGCTTAAATGGTGGCGGGACAGGGGATTTGGATGGCTACACCTTC. The encoded protein is CASSLNGGGTGDLDGYTF. The entire variable domain, with the rest obtained from reference TRBV7-3 and TRBJ1-2, is as follows: GAGVSQTPSNKVTEKGKYVELRCDPISGHTALYWYRQSLGQGPEFLIYFQGTGAADDSGLPNDRFFAVRPEGSVSTLKIQRTERGDSAVYLCASSLNGGGTGDLDGYTFGSGTRLTVV.

The chain links TRBV5-4 to TRBJ1-3, with D perhaps matching TRBD1 (6 bases). Trimming pared 0 bases from V and 4 bases from J, leaving 8 bases between. The CDR3 totals 14 residues. Per germline, CDR1 SGHNT and CDR2 YYREEE (reference sequence). The CDR3 loop reads CASSLDRAGNTIYF. CDR3 nucleotides: TGTGCCAGCAGCTTGGACAGGGCCGGAAACACCATATATTTT.

This sequence joins TRBV7-8 and TRBJ2-2; 8 positions match TRBD2. V gave up 2 bases and J gave up 5 bases; unmatched junction bases: 1. Germline assignment: CDR1 SGHVS and CDR2 FQNEAQ. CDR3 length: 14 amino acids. Here the CDR3 DNA reads TGTGCCAGCAGCTTAAAGCGGGGGACCGGGGAGCTGTTTTTT. Translating it yields CASSLKRGTGELFF.

The genes are TRBV6-5 and TRBJ1-4; the match to TRBD1 covers 12 bases. CDR3 length: 14 residues. The V segment lost 6 bases and the J segment 6 bases; nucleotides outside the gene matches: 2. Germline V gives CDR1 MNHEY, CDR2 SVGAGI. Here the CDR3 DNA reads TGTGCCAGCAGGGGACAGGGGGCAGATGAAAAACTGTTTTTT. This sequence encodes CASRGQGADEKLFF.

The rearrangement links TRBV11-1 to TRBJ2-5, with D possibly TRBD2 on 6 matching bases. This CDR3 has 12 residues. The V gene's germline CDR1 is SGHAT and CDR2 FQDESV (reference sequence). V lost 8 bases and J lost 5, with 12 bases in between. This CDR3 reads CASGVAGETQYF. The CDR3 nucleotides are TGTGCCAGCGGGGTCGCGGGGGAGACCCAGTACTTC. Complete variable domain (other parts from reference TRBV11-1 and TRBJ2-5): EAEVAQSPRYKITEKSQAVAFWCDPISGHATLYWYRQILGQGPELLVQFQDESVVDDSQLPKDRFSAERLKGVDSTLKIQPAELGDSAMYLCASGVAGETQYFGPGTRLLVL.

The J gene is TRBJ1-2, the V gene TRBV5-1; 12 nucleotides agree with TRBD1. V dropped 3 bases and J dropped 4; count of bases not matched to a gene: 4. The germline V gene encodes CDR1 SGHRS and CDR2 YFSETQ. The CDR3 runs to 15 residues. The chain's CDR3 is CASSSGTGGVYGYTF. In DNA form, the CDR3 reads TGCGCCAGCAGCTCCGGGACAGGGGGCGTCTATGGCTACACCTTC.

V usage is TRBV4-1 and J usage is TRBJ2-5; the match to TRBD2 covers 7 bases. Germline CDR1 and CDR2: MGHRA and YSYEKL. The CDR3 covers 16 residues. Trimming took 3 bases from V and 2 from J; bases not matched to a gene: 9. The CDR3 here is CASSHISGGFQETQYF. As DNA, the CDR3 is TGCGCCAGCAGCCACATCTCGGGGGGTTTTCAAGAGACCCAGTACTTC.

The chain employs TRBV7-6 and TRBJ2-6; no clear D. This CDR3 region has 15 residues. Germline assignment: CDR1 SGHVS and CDR2 FNYEAQ. The V end lost 1 base, the J end lost 4 bases, and 8 bases lay between the germline ends. The CDR3 loop is CASSLGQFGANVLTF. The CDR3 DNA is TGTGCCAGCAGCTTAGGGCAGTTCGGGGCCAACGTCCTGACTTTC.

V and J are TRBV4-1 and TRBJ2-7; 9 nucleotides match TRBD2. Germline CDR1 MGHRA, CDR2 YSYEKL. The CDR3 totals 14 residues. V lost 3 bases, J lost 7 bases, and 7 bases stayed unmatched. Written as DNA, the CDR3 is TGCGCCAGCAGCCAGCCGGGACTAGCCTGGGAGCAGTACTTC. This codes for CASSQPGLAWEQYF.

The DNA for the CDR3 is TGCAGTGCTAGTAGTTCTTCAGGGTTTTCCTACGAGCAGTACTTC. Protein sequence: CSASSSSGFSYEQYF. The V and J genes are TRBV20-1 and TRBJ2-7; D perhaps matches TRBD1 (5 bases). Germline V CDR1 and CDR2: DFQATT, SNEGSKA (reference sequence). Trimming took off 3 bases at V and 1 base at J, with 16 bases between the two ends. This CDR3 comprises 15 residues.

This rearrangement joins TRBV29-1 to TRBJ2-3; no definite D call. Trimming took 7 bases from V and 3 from J, leaving 5 bases between them. The CDR3 has 10 residues. CDR1 and CDR2 from the germline V gene are SQVTM and ANQGSEA. The DNA for the CDR3 is TGCAGCGGTACTACAGATACGCAGTATTTT. It translates to CSGTTDTQYF.

V gene TRBV30 combines with J gene TRBJ2-5, with D possibly TRBD1 on 5 matching bases. Germline lookup yields CDR1 GTSNPN and CDR2 SVGIG (reference sequence). The CDR3 contains 13 residues. Deletions cut 4 bases from V and 4 bases from J, with 13 bases between. The CDR3 region has the DNA TGTGCCTGGACGGTCCCTGGGGCAGAGACCCAGTACTTC. The encoded protein is CAWTVPGAETQYF. Full variable domain (remainder filled in from reference TRBV30 and TRBJ2-5): SQTIHQWPATLVQPVGSPLSLECTVEGTSNPNLYWYRQAAGRGLQLLFYSVGIGQISSEVPQNLSASRPQDRQFILSSKKLLLSDSGFYLCAWTVPGAETQYFGPGTRLLVL.

The CDR3 protein is CASSLVPDRVNEQYF. The CDR3, as DNA: TGTGCCAGCAGCTTAGTTCCGGACAGGGTGAACGAGCAGTACTTC. The V call is TRBV11-2, the J call TRBJ2-7; TRBD1 matches at 8 bases. There are 15 residues in the CDR3. The ends lost 1 base at V and 5 bases at J; junction bases unmatched: 7. Germline V gene sequence: CDR1 SGHAT, CDR2 FQNNGV.

The gene calls are TRBV28 and TRBJ2-5; TRBD2 agrees at 13 bases. The germline V gene has CDR1 MDHEN and CDR2 SYDVKM. The CDR3 loop spans 16 amino acids. V was pared by 6 bases and J by 4 bases, with 8 bases of the junction left unmatched. The CDR3 DNA sequence: TGTGCCAGCAGCCCAACTAGCGGGGGGGTCCGAGAGACCCAGTACTTC. Its translation is CASSPTSGGVRETQYF. Filled out from reference TRBV28 and TRBJ2-5, the complete variable domain reads DVKVTQSSRYLVKRTGEKVFLECVQDMDHENMFWYRQDPGLGLRLIYFSYDVKMKEKGDIPEGYSVSREKKERFSLILESASTNQTSMYLCASSPTSGGVRETQYFGPGTRLLVL.

The rearrangement links TRBV18 to TRBJ2-3; the D is unclear. V shed 4 bases and J shed 1 base, with 18 bases lying between them. Germline CDR1 reads KGHSH; CDR2 reads LQKENI. CDR3 length equals 17 residues. CDR3 in amino acids: CASSQSPARRGTDTQYF. For the CDR3, the DNA is TGTGCCAGCTCACAGAGCCCGGCGCGGAGAGGCACAGATACGCAGTATTTT.

The V gene is TRBV7-3, the J gene TRBJ2-1; TRBD2 agrees at 14 bases. Germline V gene lookup returns CDR1 SGHTA and CDR2 FQGTGA. The CDR3 covers 18 residues. Trimming cost V 0 bases and J 6 bases; bases outside gene matches: 7. The CDR3 DNA reads as TGTGCCAGCAGCTTAACGCCGGGACTAGCGGGGGACTCCAATGAGCAGTTCTTC. It translates to CASSLTPGLAGDSNEQFF.

This clone appeared a single time. V and J are TRBV6-2 or TRBV6-3 and TRBJ1-1; D unresolved. The CDR3 has 12 residues. Trimming took 6 bases from V and 8 from J, leaving 13 bases between them. CDR1 is MNHEY, CDR2 SVGEGT, per germline. In DNA form, the CDR3 reads TGTGCCAGCAGCCCCGCCCGGCGGGAAGCTTTCTTT. Translation: CASSPARREAFF.

The chain couples TRBV12-3 or TRBV12-4 to TRBJ1-5; D gene ambiguous. The length of the CDR3 is 13 residues. The ends were cut back, 6 bases at V and 4 bases at J, with 10 bases in the middle. The DNA for the CDR3 is TGTGCCAGCAGCTCCCGGGAGAATCAGCCCCAGCATTTT. Its translation is CASSSRENQPQHF.

The CDR3: CASSLSLRHILSMQETQYF. The CDR3 region has the DNA TGTGCCAGCAGCTTATCTCTGAGACACATCCTCTCCATGCAAGAGACCCAGTACTTC. This rearrangement joins TRBV7-9 to TRBJ2-5; D not resolved. The CDR3 is made up of 19 amino acids. Germline V gene sequence: CDR1 SEHNR, CDR2 FQNEAQ (reference sequence). V dropped 2 bases and J dropped 2 bases, with 24 bases sitting between them.

The rearrangement links TRBV3-1 (or the pseudogene TRBV3-2) to TRBJ2-5; D is undetermined. The CDR3 is 13 amino acids. V dropped 4 bases and J dropped 5 bases, with 11 bases sitting between them. Germline CDR1 LGHDT, CDR2 YNNKEL (reference sequence). CDR3 in DNA: TGTGCCAGCAGCCGGTACGAGTCGGAGACCCAGTACTTC. Its protein product is CASSRYESETQYF.